Shown below are 20 T cell receptor beta chains from a single sample sequenced in a study of CD8 T cells in Susac syndrome. After extraction with the RNeasy kit, about 0.45 to 1 ug of the RNA was reverse transcribed using random hexamers. TCRdb re-analysed the immunoSEQ multiplex PCR reads in MiXCR, keeping a single row per CDR3 protein. The table has approximately 190,000 distinct CDR3 sequences, under 97% seen once; the top ten hold 0.075% to 0.1%. The sample consisted of CD4+ T cells from PBMCs. These receptors came from a human donor with Susac syndrome.

The chain recombines TRBV6-2 or TRBV6-3 with TRBJ1-1; a weak D match, TRBD1 (5 bases). This CDR3 contains 14 residues. Looked up from germline, CDR1 is MNHEY and CDR2 is SVGEGT. V lost 8 bases and J lost 5, with 18 bases in between. This CDR3 is CASDLTGGRTEAFF. The DNA of the CDR3 is TGTGCCAGCGACCTCACCGGGGGGAGAACTGAAGCTTTCTTT.

The rearrangement links TRBV11-2 to TRBJ2-5, with 7 bases identical to TRBD2. From germline, CDR1 is SGHAT and CDR2 FQNNGV. The V gene end was trimmed by 1 base and the J gene end by 4 bases; junction bases not matched to a gene: 6. The CDR3 length is 15 residues. The DNA of the CDR3 is TGTGCCAGCAGCTTAGGACGTGGCGGGGGAGAGACCCAGTACTTC. Translated, it gives CASSLGRGGGETQYF.

J is TRBJ2-3 and V is TRBV6-1, with D maybe TRBD2 (5 bases). The CDR3 runs 14 residues. Looked up from germline, CDR1 is MNHNS and CDR2 is SASEGT. V was clipped by 6 bases and J by 4 bases, with 14 bases between them. The CDR3 sequence: CASSKTGNPDTQYF. DNA of the CDR3: TGTGCCAGCAGCAAGACGGGGAATCCAGATACGCAGTATTTT.

The chain combines TRBV28 with TRBJ1-1; D uncertain. The CDR3 consists of 13 residues. CDR1 and CDR2 from the germline V gene are MDHEN and SYDVKM. V was shortened by 11 bases and J by 4 bases, with 17 bases between the two germline ends. The DNA for the CDR3 is TGTGCCGGCGCCCCCGCCCTGATCACTGAAGCTTTCTTT. Residues: CAGAPALITEAFF.

The CDR3 spells CASSQATLTGGNEQFF. CDR3 DNA: TGCGCCAGCAGCCAAGCTACTCTGACGGGGGGCAATGAGCAGTTCTTC. This sequence joins TRBV4-1 and TRBJ2-1; TRBD2 agrees at 7 bases. CDR3 length: 16 residues. V shed 1 base and J 6 bases; nucleotides not matched to a gene: 9. Germline CDR1 reads MGHRA; CDR2 reads YSYEKL.

The CDR3 sequence is CASSTGVAVVLTF. CDR3 coding DNA: TGTGCCAGTAGTACCGGGGTGGCGGTAGTCCTGACTTTC. The rearrangement links TRBV11-2 to TRBJ2-6; possible D gene TRBD2, 5 bases. From germline, CDR1 is SGHAT and CDR2 FQNNGV. The CDR3 covers 13 residues. Deletions cut 9 bases from V and 13 bases from J, with 19 bases between.

The gene calls are TRBV12-3 or TRBV12-4 and TRBJ1-2, with TRBD1 as a possible D gene (5 bases). The V end was cut by 11 bases, the J end by 2 bases, with 18 bases between. CDR3 length equals 14 residues. As DNA, the CDR3 is TGTGCCGCCTTGGGGGGGGGAGGGAACTATGGCTACACCTTC. This gives the protein CAALGGGGNYGYTF.

V is TRBV20-1 and J is TRBJ1-1, with unresolved D. Trimming removed 1 base at V and 6 bases at J, with 6 bases between. CDR1 is DFQATT, CDR2 SNEGSKA, per germline (reference sequence). The length of the CDR3 is 11 residues. CDR3 protein: CSARGVAEAFF. The CDR3 DNA reads as TGCAGTGCTAGAGGGGTTGCTGAAGCTTTCTTT.

The J gene is TRBJ2-7, the V gene TRBV4-1, with D uncertain. CDR3 length equals 15 residues. Germline V gives CDR1 MGHRA, CDR2 YSYEKL. V was cut by 1 base and J by 2 bases, with 12 bases left in between. The DNA for the CDR3 is TGCGCCAGCAGCCAAGGATATACGGTCACCTACGAGCAGTACTTC. It specifies CASSQGYTVTYEQYF.

The CDR3 is CASSLDLSSYEQYF. DNA of the CDR3: TGTGCCAGCAGCTTAGATCTCAGCTCCTACGAGCAGTACTTC. The genes are TRBV7-9 and TRBJ2-7; D uncertain. The CDR3 spans 14 residues. CDR1 is SEHNR and CDR2 is FQNEAQ in the germline V gene (reference sequence). Trimming removed 1 base from V and 0 bases from J, with 7 bases in between.

The chain has TRBV30 and TRBJ2-3, with D unresolved. The CDR3 totals 11 residues. V shed 4 bases and J shed 4 bases, with 6 bases lying between them. Germline CDR1 GTSNPN, CDR2 SVGIG (reference sequence). Here the CDR3 reads CAWMIADTQYF. CDR3 nucleotide sequence: TGTGCCTGGATGATCGCAGATACGCAGTATTTT. Filled out from reference TRBV30 and TRBJ2-3, the complete variable domain reads SQTIHQWPATLVQPVGSPLSLECTVEGTSNPNLYWYRQAAGRGLQLLFYSVGIGQISSEVPQNLSASRPQDRQFILSSKKLLLSDSGFYLCAWMIADTQYFGPGTRLTVL.

This clonotype has only one observation. J is TRBJ2-5 and V is TRBV7-2; 10 nucleotides line up with TRBD1. Germline assignment: CDR1 SGHTA and CDR2 FQGNSA. The CDR3 is 15 residues long. V lost 7 bases, J lost 5 bases, and 10 bases stayed unmatched. CDR3 region: CASNLGDRGKETQYF. CDR3 DNA sequence: TGTGCCAGCAACCTCGGGGACAGGGGAAAGGAGACCCAGTACTTC. The full variable domain, in which reference TRBV7-2 and TRBJ2-5 provide the parts outside the CDR3, is GAGVSQSPSNKVTEKGKDVELRCDPISGHTALYWYRQSLGQGLEFLIYFQGNSAPDKSGLPSDRFSAERTGGSVSTLTIQRTQQEDSAVYLCASNLGDRGKETQYFGPGTRLLVL.

The chain carries TRBV5-1 and TRBJ2-2; tentatively, D is TRBD2 (6 bases). Per germline, CDR1 SGHRS and CDR2 YFSETQ. V was clipped by 8 bases and J by 2 bases, with 25 bases between them. The CDR3 is 18 residues long. The DNA of the CDR3 is TGCGCCAGTAAACCGGGACTCCGACCAGAAGTCAACACCGGGGAGCTGTTTTTT. Its protein product is CASKPGLRPEVNTGELFF.

This clonotype came up once. The genes are TRBV29-1 and TRBJ2-3; 13 bases map to TRBD2. CDR3 length: 17 amino acids. The V gene's germline CDR1 is SQVTM and CDR2 ANQGSEA. V dropped 6 bases and J dropped 2; count of bases not matched to a gene: 11. The CDR3 DNA follows: TGCAGCGTGCCGGGACTAGCGGGGAGATGGTTCACAGATACGCAGTATTTT. Translated, it gives CSVPGLAGRWFTDTQYF.

Here the CDR3 DNA reads TGTGCCAGCAGTCCCAGTCACACTGAAGCTTTCTTT. It translates to CASSPSHTEAFF. The chain is built from TRBV12-3 or TRBV12-4 and TRBJ1-1; D is uncertain. V lost 5 bases, J lost 3 bases, and 7 bases lay in between. The CDR3 is made up of 12 amino acids.

The chain couples TRBV6-5 to TRBJ2-5, with D possibly being TRBD1 (6 bases). Trimming left V 0 bases short and J 4 bases short, with 15 bases between. Per germline, CDR1 MNHEY and CDR2 SVGAGI. The CDR3 consists of 16 residues. Written as DNA, the CDR3 is TGTGCCAGCAGTTACTCGGGCCTTAGCAGGGGAGAGACCCAGTACTTC. This sequence encodes CASSYSGLSRGETQYF.

V usage is TRBV19 and J usage is TRBJ1-5; TRBD1 matches at 7 bases. With 1 base clipped from V and 6 bases from J, the junction kept 6 bases outside the gene matches. Germline V gene data show CDR1 as LNHDA and CDR2 as SQIVND (reference sequence). CDR3 size: 15 residues. The CDR3 DNA reads TGTGCCAGTAGTATAGGGACAGGTCATGGTCAGCCCCAGCATTTT. Translation gives CASSIGTGHGQPQHF.

CDR3 bases: TGTGCCAGCAGCCCCACTCTCTCGTGGGGCAATGAGCAGTTCTTC. This gives the protein CASSPTLSWGNEQFF. The chain uses TRBV7-3 and TRBJ2-1, with D unclear. Trimming shortened V by 5 bases and J by 6 bases, and 17 bases separated the two germline ends. This CDR3 region has 15 residues. Germline assignment: CDR1 SGHTA and CDR2 FQGTGA. Together with reference TRBV7-3 and TRBJ2-1, the CDR3 gives the full variable domain: GAGVSQTPSNKVTEKGKYVELRCDPISGHTALYWYRQSLGQGPEFLIYFQGTGAADDSGLPNDRFFAVRPEGSVSTLKIQRTERGDSAVYLCASSPTLSWGNEQFFGPGTRLTVL.

V gene TRBV2 combines with J gene TRBJ1-6; TRBD1 aligns across 9 bases. Germline V gene sequence: CDR1 SNHLY, CDR2 FYNNEI. The CDR3 consists of 14 residues. The junction had 5 bases not matched to a gene; V was cut back by 7 bases and J by 7 bases. In DNA, the CDR3 is TGTGCCAGCATAGAGGGACAGGGCAATTCACCCCTCCACTTT. Translated, it gives CASIEGQGNSPLHF.

The V call is TRBV20-1, the J call TRBJ2-5; 12 bases are a match to TRBD1. The germline V gene has CDR1 DFQATT and CDR2 SNEGSKA (reference sequence). Trimming removed 6 bases from V and 4 bases from J; junction bases left unmatched: 9. There are 15 residues in the CDR3. The CDR3 loop is CSAGDRGPAGETQYF. CDR3 sequence (DNA): TGCAGTGCCGGGGACAGGGGGCCGGCAGGAGAGACCCAGTACTTC.